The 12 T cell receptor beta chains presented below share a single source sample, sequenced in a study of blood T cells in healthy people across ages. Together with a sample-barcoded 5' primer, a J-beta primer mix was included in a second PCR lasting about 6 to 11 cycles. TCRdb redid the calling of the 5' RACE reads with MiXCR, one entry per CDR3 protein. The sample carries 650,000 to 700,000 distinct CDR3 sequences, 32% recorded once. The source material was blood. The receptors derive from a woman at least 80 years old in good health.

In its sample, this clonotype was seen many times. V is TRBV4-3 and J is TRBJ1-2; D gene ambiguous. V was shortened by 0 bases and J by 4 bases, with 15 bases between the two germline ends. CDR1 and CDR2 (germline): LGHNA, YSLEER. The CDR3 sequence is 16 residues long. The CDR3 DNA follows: TGCGCCAGCAGCCAAGATCACGGCGGTACTTCCTATGGCTACACCTTC. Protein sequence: CASSQDHGGTSYGYTF.

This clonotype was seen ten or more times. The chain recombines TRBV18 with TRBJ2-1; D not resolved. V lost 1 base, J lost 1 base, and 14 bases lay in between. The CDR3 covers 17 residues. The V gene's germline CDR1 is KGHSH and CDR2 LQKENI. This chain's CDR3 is CASSPQVSSRSYNEQFF. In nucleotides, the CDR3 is TGTGCCAGCTCACCACAGGTGTCATCCAGGTCCTACAATGAGCAGTTCTTC.

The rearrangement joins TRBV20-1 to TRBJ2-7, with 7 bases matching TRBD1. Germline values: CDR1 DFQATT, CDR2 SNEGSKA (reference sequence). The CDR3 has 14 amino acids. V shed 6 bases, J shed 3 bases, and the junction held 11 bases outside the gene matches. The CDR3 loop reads CSAVSRGRIYEQYF. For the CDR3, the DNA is TGCAGTGCGGTTAGTAGGGGGCGCATCTACGAGCAGTACTTC.

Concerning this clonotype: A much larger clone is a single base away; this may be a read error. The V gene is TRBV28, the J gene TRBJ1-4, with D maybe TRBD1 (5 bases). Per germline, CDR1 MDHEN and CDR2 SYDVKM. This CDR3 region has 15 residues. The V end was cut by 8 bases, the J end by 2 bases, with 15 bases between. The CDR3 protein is CASGPPGRTNEKLFF. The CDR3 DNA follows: TGTGCCAGCGGGCCCCCGGGACGGACTAATGAAAAACTGTTTTTT.

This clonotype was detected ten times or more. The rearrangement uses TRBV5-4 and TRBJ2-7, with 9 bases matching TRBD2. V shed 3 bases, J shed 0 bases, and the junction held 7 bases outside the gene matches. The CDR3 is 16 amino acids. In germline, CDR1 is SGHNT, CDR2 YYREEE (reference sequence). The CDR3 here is CASSSGLAASSYEQYF. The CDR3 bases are TGTGCCAGCAGCTCGGGACTAGCCGCTAGCTCCTACGAGCAGTACTTC.

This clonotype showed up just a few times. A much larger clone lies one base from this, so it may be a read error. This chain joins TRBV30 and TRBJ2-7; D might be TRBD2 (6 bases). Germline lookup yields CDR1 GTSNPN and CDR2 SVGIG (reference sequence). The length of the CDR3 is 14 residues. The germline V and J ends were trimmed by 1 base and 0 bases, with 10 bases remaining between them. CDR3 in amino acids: CAWSGSGGSYEQYF. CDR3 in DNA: TGTGCCTGGAGTGGATCCGGGGGCTCCTACGAGCAGTACTTC.

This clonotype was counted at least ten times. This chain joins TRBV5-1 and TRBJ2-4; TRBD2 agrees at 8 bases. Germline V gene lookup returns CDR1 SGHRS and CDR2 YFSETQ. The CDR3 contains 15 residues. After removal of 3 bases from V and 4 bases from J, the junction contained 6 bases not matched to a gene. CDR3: CASSSAAGGKNIQYF. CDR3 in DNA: TGCGCCAGCAGCTCGGCGGCGGGGGGAAAAAACATTCAGTACTTC.

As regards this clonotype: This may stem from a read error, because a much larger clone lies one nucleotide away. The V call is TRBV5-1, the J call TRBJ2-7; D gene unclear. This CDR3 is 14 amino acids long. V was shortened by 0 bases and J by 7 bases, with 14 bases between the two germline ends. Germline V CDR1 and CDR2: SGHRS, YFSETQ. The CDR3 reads CASSLAGQSNEQYF. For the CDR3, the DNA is TGCGCCAGCAGCTTGGCGGGCCAGAGTAATGAGCAGTACTTC. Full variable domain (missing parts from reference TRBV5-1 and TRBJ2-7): KAGVTQTPRYLIKTRGQQVTLSCSPISGHRSVSWYQQTPGQGLQFLFEYFSETQRNKGNFPGRFSGRQFSNSRSEMNVSTLELGDSALYLCASSLAGQSNEQYFGPGTRLTVT.

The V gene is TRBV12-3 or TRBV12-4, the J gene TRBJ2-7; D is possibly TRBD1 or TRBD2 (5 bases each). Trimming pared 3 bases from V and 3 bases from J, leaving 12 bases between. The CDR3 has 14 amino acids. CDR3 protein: CASSFRGPDYEQYF. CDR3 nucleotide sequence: TGTGCCAGCAGTTTTCGGGGCCCAGACTACGAGCAGTACTTC.

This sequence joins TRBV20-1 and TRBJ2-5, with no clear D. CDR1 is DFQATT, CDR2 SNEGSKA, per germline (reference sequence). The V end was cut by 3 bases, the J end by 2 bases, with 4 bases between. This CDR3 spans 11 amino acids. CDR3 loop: CSASRQETQYF. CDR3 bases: TGCAGTGCTAGCCGACAAGAGACCCAGTACTTC.

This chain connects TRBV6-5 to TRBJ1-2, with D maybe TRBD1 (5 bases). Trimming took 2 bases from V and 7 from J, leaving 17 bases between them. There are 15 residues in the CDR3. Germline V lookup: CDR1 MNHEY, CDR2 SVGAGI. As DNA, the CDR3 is TGTGCCAGCAGTTACGGGGGACCCAGGATCGGTGGCTACACCTTC. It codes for CASSYGGPRIGGYTF.

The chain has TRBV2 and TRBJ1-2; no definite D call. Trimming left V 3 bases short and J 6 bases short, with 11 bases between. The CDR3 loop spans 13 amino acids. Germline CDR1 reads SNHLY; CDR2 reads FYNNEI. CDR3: CASSDKGIDGYTF. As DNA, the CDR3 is TGTGCCAGCAGTGACAAGGGAATCGATGGCTACACCTTC.